Below are 28 T cell receptor beta chains sequenced from a single sample in a study of human T cells and chemical hapten exposure. TCRdb independently ran MiXCR on the RACE reads; one entry per CDR3 protein. The repertoire has approximately 52,000 distinct CDR3 sequences, approximately 8.8% of them found once; the top ten carry about 14%. Time point: pre-sensitization, week 0. Treatment in this sample: therapeutic diphenylcyclopropenone sensitization with weekly scalp DPC. Sequencing used whole blood, obtained in connection with sensitization to the hapten diphenylcyclopropenone (DPC). These receptors all stem from a woman aged 35 to 49 with alopecia areata. Some clones in this sample may be carry-over from other donors' samples.

There are many counts of this clonotype. The chain carries TRBV4-1 and TRBJ1-5, with D unclear. Germline loops: CDR1 MGHRA, CDR2 YSYEKL. CDR3 size: 13 residues. V lost 5 bases and J lost 6, with 11 bases in between. CDR3 in DNA: TGCGCCAGCAGCATAGAACTCCGTCAGCCCCAGCATTTT. Protein sequence: CASSIELRQPQHF.

Ten or more counts support this clonotype. This chain links TRBV9 with TRBJ2-3; TRBD1 aligns across 9 bases. Germline assignment: CDR1 SGDLS and CDR2 YYNGEE. There are 15 residues in the CDR3. After removal of 4 bases from V and 6 bases from J, the junction contained 9 bases not matched to a gene. The CDR3: CASSPLRTGEDTQYF. In DNA form, the CDR3 reads TGTGCCAGCAGCCCCCTGAGGACAGGGGAGGATACGCAGTATTTT.

This clonotype was seen only a few times. The chain has TRBV3-1 and TRBJ1-4; TRBD1 might be the D (5 bases). The germline V gene has CDR1 LGHDT and CDR2 YNNKEL (reference sequence). The length of the CDR3 is 15 residues. With 4 bases removed from V and 7 bases from J, the gap between germline ends came to 16 bases. CDR3 in amino acids: CASSRPGTGGEKLFF. Here the CDR3 DNA reads TGTGCCAGCAGCCGCCCGGGGACCGGGGGTGAAAAACTGTTTTTT.

The sample holds many counts of this clonotype. This rearrangement joins TRBV4-1 to TRBJ1-2; weak D call: TRBD1 (6 bases). Trimming pared 1 base from V and 4 bases from J, leaving 13 bases between. Germline assignment: CDR1 MGHRA and CDR2 YSYEKL. The CDR3 contains 15 residues. CDR3 region: CASSQGTGSVYGYTF. Here the CDR3 DNA reads TGCGCCAGCAGCCAAGGAACAGGGTCCGTCTATGGCTACACCTTC.

This clonotype was observed a few times. The chain carries TRBV14 and TRBJ2-7; D is possibly TRBD2 (5 bases). The V gene's germline CDR1 is SGHDN and CDR2 FVKESK. With 0 bases removed from V and 0 bases from J, the gap between germline ends came to 18 bases. The CDR3 totals 18 residues. This CDR3 reads CASSQEGSAAWSSYEQYF. CDR3 nucleotides: TGTGCCAGCAGCCAAGAGGGGTCAGCGGCGTGGAGCTCCTACGAGCAGTACTTC.

This clonotype was picked up a small number of times. The DNA of the CDR3 is TGTGCCAGCAGCTTAAGAGGGGGGGCCTCAGATACGCAGTATTTT. Translation gives CASSLRGGASDTQYF. The chain recombines TRBV7-3 with TRBJ2-3; perhaps TRBD2 as D (7 bases). CDR1 SGHTA and CDR2 FQGTGA come from the germline V gene. Trimming shortened V by 1 base and J by 4 bases, and 12 bases separated the two germline ends. There are 15 residues in the CDR3.

The sample holds many counts of this clonotype. The chain has TRBV29-1 and TRBJ2-2; no clear D gene. Trimming stripped 7 bases from V and 6 bases from J, with 12 bases between. From germline, CDR1 is SQVTM and CDR2 ANQGSEA. The CDR3 is 12 amino acids. The CDR3 protein is CSGYYAAGELFF. CDR3 in DNA: TGCAGCGGTTACTACGCGGCCGGGGAGCTGTTTTTT.

The J gene is TRBJ1-1, the V gene TRBV4-1, with unresolved D. The CDR3 sequence is 13 residues long. V was clipped by 4 bases and J by 1 base, with 7 bases between them. CDR1 and CDR2 from the germline V gene are MGHRA and YSYEKL. This CDR3 reads CASSRGPNTEAFF. The CDR3 DNA reads as TGCGCCAGCAGCCGCGGGCCGAACACTGAAGCTTTCTTT.

This clonotype was recorded many times. DNA for the CDR3: TGTGCCAGCAGCTCCAGGGACACTGAAGCTTTCTTT. As protein: CASSSRDTEAFF. The V call is TRBV7-6, the J call TRBJ1-1; maybe TRBD1 (5 bases). Germline V lookup: CDR1 SGHVS, CDR2 FNYEAQ. The CDR3 totals 12 residues. With 4 bases removed from V and 3 bases from J, the gap between germline ends came to 6 bases.

This clonotype was detected ten times or more. V usage is TRBV29-1 and J usage is TRBJ1-1; D is ambiguous. CDR3 length: 13 amino acids. Germline V gene sequence: CDR1 SQVTM, CDR2 ANQGSEA. V was trimmed by 5 bases and J by 1 base, leaving 11 bases between them. The CDR3 protein is CSVLDGGNTEAFF. CDR3 bases: TGCAGCGTTTTAGACGGCGGGAACACTGAAGCTTTCTTT.

This clonotype has at least ten counts. The rearrangement links TRBV6-6 to TRBJ1-1; D gene uncertain. Trimming pared 0 bases from V and 8 bases from J, leaving 16 bases between. The CDR3 is 15 residues long. Germline CDR1 and CDR2: MNHNY and SVGAGI (reference sequence). In nucleotides, the CDR3 is TGTGCCAGCAGTTACTCGATTGGGCGGCGGACGGAAGCTTTCTTT. It yields the protein CASSYSIGRRTEAFF.

At least ten counts were recorded for this clonotype. The chain uses TRBV24-1 and TRBJ2-1, with 10 bases lining up with TRBD1. With 0 bases clipped from V and 8 bases from J, the junction kept 9 bases outside the gene matches. Germline CDR1 is KGHDR and CDR2 is SFDVKD. The CDR3 has 17 amino acids. CDR3 DNA: TGTGCCACCAGTGATTTGTTCAGTGGAGGGACAGGGGATGAGCAGTTCTTC. It translates to CATSDLFSGGTGDEQFF.

This clonotype came up many times. The rearrangement uses TRBV10-3 and TRBJ1-1; perhaps TRBD1 as D (5 bases). Germline V gives CDR1 ENHRY, CDR2 SYGVKD. This CDR3 contains 13 residues. Trimming cost V 2 bases and J 3 bases, with 7 bases left between them. CDR3 sequence: CAISESRDTEAFF. The DNA for the CDR3 is TGTGCCATCAGTGAGAGCAGGGACACTGAAGCTTTCTTT.

This clonotype was detected only a few times. The rearrangement joins TRBV4-1 to TRBJ2-2; no clear D gene. Trimming stripped 1 base from V and 6 bases from J, with 15 bases between. The CDR3 covers 16 residues. Germline V gene data show CDR1 as MGHRA and CDR2 as YSYEKL. CDR3 residues: CASSQVSVSGPGELFF. The CDR3 DNA follows: TGCGCCAGCAGCCAAGTCTCCGTTTCGGGCCCCGGGGAGCTGTTTTTT.

The sample holds many counts of this clonotype. This chain's CDR3 is CASSEASGGPDTQYF. The DNA of the CDR3 is TGTGCCAGCAGTGAGGCTAGCGGGGGCCCAGATACGCAGTATTTT. The chain employs TRBV6-4 and TRBJ2-3, with TRBD2 matching over 10 bases. Germline V gene lookup returns CDR1 MRHNA and CDR2 SNTAGT. J lost 4 bases, V lost 3 bases, and 4 bases had no gene match. The CDR3 is 15 residues long.

This clonotype has just a few counts. This sequence joins TRBV7-9 and TRBJ2-5, with 7 bases that match TRBD1. CDR3 size: 13 residues. CDR1 and CDR2 (germline): SEHNR, FQNEAQ (reference sequence). After removal of 7 bases from V and 5 bases from J, the junction contained 7 bases not matched to a gene. The CDR3 spells CASNLDRAETQYF. CDR3 DNA: TGTGCCAGCAACCTAGACAGGGCGGAGACCCAGTACTTC.

This clonotype turned up a few times. The chain has TRBV3-1 and TRBJ2-4; 7 nucleotides match TRBD2. V trimming: 8 bases; J trimming: 6 bases; junction bases outside the gene matches: 4. The CDR3 is 12 amino acids. CDR1 is LGHDT and CDR2 is YNNKEL in the germline V gene (reference sequence). The CDR3 DNA sequence: TGTGCCAGCGGGGCTAGCGGAAACATTCAGTACTTC. Translation: CASGASGNIQYF. Using reference TRBV3-1 and TRBJ2-4 for the parts outside the CDR3, the full variable domain is DTAVSQTPKYLVTQMGNDKSIKCEQNLGHDTMYWYKQDSKKFLKIMFSYNNKELIINETVPNRFSPKSPDKAHLNLHINSLELGDSAVYFCASGASGNIQYFGAGTRLSVL.

This clonotype was picked up many times. This chain links TRBV20-1 with TRBJ1-3; D call uncertain. Germline CDR1 DFQATT, CDR2 SNEGSKA (reference sequence). The CDR3 runs 16 residues. V lost 1 base to trimming and J lost 1 base, with 14 bases between them. CDR3 DNA: TGCAGTGCTAGAGTGGGTCAGGCCGGTTCTGGAAACACCATATATTTT. It translates to CSARVGQAGSGNTIYF.

There are many counts of this clonotype. The V call is TRBV18, the J call TRBJ2-1; 9 bases are a match to TRBD1. Germline V lookup: CDR1 KGHSH, CDR2 LQKENI. The CDR3 contains 15 residues. Trimming at V came to 0 bases and at J to 12 bases, leaving 9 bases not matched to a gene. This CDR3 reads CASSPPESGTGMQFF. In DNA, the CDR3 is TGTGCCAGCTCACCACCTGAATCCGGGACAGGGATGCAGTTCTTC.

This clonotype was seen at least ten times. The rearrangement joins TRBV7-9 to TRBJ1-1; D is perhaps TRBD1 (5 bases). Germline-derived CDR1 and CDR2 are SEHNR and FQNEAQ (reference sequence). The V gene lost 2 bases and the J gene lost 5 bases, with 9 bases spanning the gap. The CDR3 spans 13 residues. Written as DNA, the CDR3 is TGTGCCAGCAGCTTAACGGGACCGACTGAAGCTTTCTTT. Translated: CASSLTGPTEAFF.

The CDR3 sequence is CASSLEDHGMQYF. As DNA, the CDR3 is TGCGCCAGCAGCTTGGAAGACCACGGTATGCAGTATTTT. The chain is built from TRBV5-1 and TRBJ2-3, with D unclear. Trimming cost V 0 bases and J 11 bases, with 13 bases left between them. This CDR3 region has 13 residues. Germline lookup yields CDR1 SGHRS and CDR2 YFSETQ. Full variable domain (remainder filled in from reference TRBV5-1 and TRBJ2-3): KAGVTQTPRYLIKTRGQQVTLSCSPISGHRSVSWYQQTPGQGLQFLFEYFSETQRNKGNFPGRFSGRQFSNSRSEMNVSTLELGDSALYLCASSLEDHGMQYFGPGTRLTVL.

This clonotype appeared many times. This chain connects TRBV6-1 to TRBJ2-7, with 10 bases identical to TRBD2. This CDR3 contains 14 residues. V gave up 6 bases and J gave up 3 bases; unmatched junction bases: 5. The germline V gene encodes CDR1 MNHNS and CDR2 SASEGT. This CDR3 reads CASRYGLADYEQYF. DNA for the CDR3: TGTGCCAGCAGATACGGACTAGCGGACTACGAGCAGTACTTC.

This clonotype was recorded many times. The chain's CDR3 is CSARFSQGVNTEAFF. The CDR3 region has the DNA TGCAGTGCTAGATTCTCTCAGGGGGTAAACACTGAAGCTTTCTTT. V and J are TRBV20-1 and TRBJ1-1; 7 nucleotides align to TRBD1. Trimming cost V 2 bases and J 2 bases; bases outside gene matches: 8. CDR3 length: 15 amino acids. CDR1 is DFQATT and CDR2 is SNEGSKA in the germline V gene (reference sequence).

This clonotype has a handful of counts. This chain's CDR3 is CSATTGTYGYTF. DNA for the CDR3: TGCAGTGCTACTACAGGGACCTATGGCTACACCTTC. This chain links TRBV20-1 with TRBJ1-2; TRBD1 is a possible D gene (6 bases). The CDR3 runs to 12 residues. Germline V gene data show CDR1 as DFQATT and CDR2 as SNEGSKA (reference sequence). The germline V and J ends were trimmed by 4 bases and 4 bases, with 10 bases remaining between them.

This clonotype was detected ten times or more. V and J are TRBV11-2 and TRBJ1-1, with D maybe TRBD1 (5 bases). Trimming took 1 base from V and 3 from J, leaving 18 bases between them. This CDR3 spans 17 amino acids. Per the germline V gene, CDR1 is SGHAT and CDR2 is FQNNGV. The CDR3 sequence: CASSLGRDGGRDTEAFF. The DNA for the CDR3 is TGTGCCAGCAGCTTAGGTCGGGACGGCGGAAGGGACACTGAAGCTTTCTTT.

This clonotype was seen repeatedly, ten times or more. The V gene is TRBV5-1, the J gene TRBJ1-1; a possible D gene is TRBD1 (5 bases). Germline V gene data show CDR1 as SGHRS and CDR2 as YFSETQ. CDR3 length equals 13 residues. The V gene lost 4 bases and the J gene lost 4 bases, with 11 bases spanning the gap. The CDR3 loop is CASSDQGGTEAFF. DNA for the CDR3: TGCGCCAGCAGCGACCAGGGAGGCACTGAAGCTTTCTTT.

This clonotype was picked up many times. The CDR3 bases are TGTGCCAGCAGCTTAACCCCTATTACGACAGGGGGCGGTTGGGACTATGGCTACACCTTC. Protein: CASSLTPITTGGGWDYGYTF. V gene TRBV7-2 combines with J gene TRBJ1-2, with 10 bases identical to TRBD1. CDR3 length: 20 residues. Germline CDR1 SGHTA, CDR2 FQGNSA. The J segment lost 3 bases and the V segment lost 2 bases, leaving 18 bases of the junction unmatched. Variable domain in full (rest from reference TRBV7-2 and TRBJ1-2): GAGVSQSPSNKVTEKGKDVELRCDPISGHTALYWYRQSLGQGLEFLIYFQGNSAPDKSGLPSDRFSAERTGGSVSTLTIQRTQQEDSAVYLCASSLTPITTGGGWDYGYTFGSGTRLTVV.

The genes are TRBV9 and TRBJ2-7; a possible D gene is TRBD2 (6 bases). The CDR3 contains 15 residues. Germline lookup yields CDR1 SGDLS and CDR2 YYNGEE. V gave up 0 bases and J gave up 3 bases, with 13 bases separating them. CDR3 residues: CASSVVITRGYEQYF. In DNA, the CDR3 is TGTGCCAGCAGCGTAGTGATAACGCGGGGCTACGAGCAGTACTTC.